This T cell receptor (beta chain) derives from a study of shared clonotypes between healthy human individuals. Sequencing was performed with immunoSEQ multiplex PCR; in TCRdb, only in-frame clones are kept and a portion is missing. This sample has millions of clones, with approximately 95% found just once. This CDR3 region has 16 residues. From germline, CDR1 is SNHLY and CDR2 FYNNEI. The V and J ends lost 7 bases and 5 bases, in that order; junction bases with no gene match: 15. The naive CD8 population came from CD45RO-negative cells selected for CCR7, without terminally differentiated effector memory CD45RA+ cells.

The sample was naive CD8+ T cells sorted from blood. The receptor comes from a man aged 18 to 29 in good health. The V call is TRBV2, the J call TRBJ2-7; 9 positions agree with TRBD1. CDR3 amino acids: CASTPQQDRGADEQYF. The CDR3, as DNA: TGTGCCAGCACCCCACAGCAGGACAGGGGAGCAGACGAGCAGTACTTC.